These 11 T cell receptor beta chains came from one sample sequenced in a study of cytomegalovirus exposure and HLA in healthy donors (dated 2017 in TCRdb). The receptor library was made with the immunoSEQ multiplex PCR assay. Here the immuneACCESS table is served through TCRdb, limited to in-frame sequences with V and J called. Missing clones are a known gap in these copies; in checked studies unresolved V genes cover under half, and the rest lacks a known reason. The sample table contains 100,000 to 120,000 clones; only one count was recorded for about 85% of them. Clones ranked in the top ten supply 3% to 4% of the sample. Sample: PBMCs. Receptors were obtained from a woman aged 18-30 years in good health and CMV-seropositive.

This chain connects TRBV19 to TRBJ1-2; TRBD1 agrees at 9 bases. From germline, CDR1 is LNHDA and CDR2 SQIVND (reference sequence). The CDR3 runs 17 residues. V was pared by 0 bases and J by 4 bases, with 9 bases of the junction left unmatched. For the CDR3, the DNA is TGTGCCAGTAGTATAGATGGGACAGGGCCCTGGAGCTATGGCTACACCTTC. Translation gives CASSIDGTGPWSYGYTF.

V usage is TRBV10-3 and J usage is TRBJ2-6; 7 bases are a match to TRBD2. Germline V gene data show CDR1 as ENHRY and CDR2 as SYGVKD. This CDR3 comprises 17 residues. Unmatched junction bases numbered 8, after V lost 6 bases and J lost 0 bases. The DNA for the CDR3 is TGTGCCATCAGCGGGGGGTCGGGGTTCTCTGGGGCCAACGTCCTGACTTTC. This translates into CAISGGSGFSGANVLTF.

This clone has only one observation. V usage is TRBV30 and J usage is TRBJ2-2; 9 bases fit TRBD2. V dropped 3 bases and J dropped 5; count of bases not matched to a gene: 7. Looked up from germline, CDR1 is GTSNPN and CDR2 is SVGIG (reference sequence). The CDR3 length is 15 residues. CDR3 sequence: CAWRVSGRRTGELFF. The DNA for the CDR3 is TGTGCCTGGAGGGTGAGCGGGAGGAGGACCGGGGAGCTGTTTTTT. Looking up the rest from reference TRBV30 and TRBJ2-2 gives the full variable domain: SQTIHQWPATLVQPVGSPLSLECTVEGTSNPNLYWYRQAAGRGLQLLFYSVGIGQISSEVPQNLSASRPQDRQFILSSKKLLLSDSGFYLCAWRVSGRRTGELFFGEGSRLTVL.

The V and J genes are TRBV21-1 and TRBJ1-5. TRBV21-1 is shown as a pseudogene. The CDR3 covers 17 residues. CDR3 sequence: CASPGGGPNPENQPQHF. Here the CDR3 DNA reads TGTGCCAGCCCCGGCGGCGGCCCAAATCCGGAGAATCAGCCCCAGCATTTT.

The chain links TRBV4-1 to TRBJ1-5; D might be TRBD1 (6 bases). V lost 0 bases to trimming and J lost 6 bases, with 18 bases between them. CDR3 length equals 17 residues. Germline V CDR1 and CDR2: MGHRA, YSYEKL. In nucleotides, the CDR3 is TGCGCCAGCAGCCAAGAAGGACGGACAGCCTCCGGTCAGCCCCAGCATTTT. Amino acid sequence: CASSQEGRTASGQPQHF.

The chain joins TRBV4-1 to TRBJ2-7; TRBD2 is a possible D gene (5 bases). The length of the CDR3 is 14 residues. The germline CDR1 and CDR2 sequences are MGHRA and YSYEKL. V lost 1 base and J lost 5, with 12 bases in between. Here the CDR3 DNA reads TGCGCCAGCAGCCAAGCAGGACTTATCAACGAGCAGTACTTC. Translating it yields CASSQAGLINEQYF.

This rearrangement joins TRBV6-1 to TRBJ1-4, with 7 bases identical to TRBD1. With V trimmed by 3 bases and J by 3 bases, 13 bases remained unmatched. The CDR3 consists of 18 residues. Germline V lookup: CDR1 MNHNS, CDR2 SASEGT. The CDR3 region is CASSELYGQAGSNEKLFF. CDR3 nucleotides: TGTGCCAGCAGTGAGCTTTACGGACAGGCCGGTTCTAATGAAAAACTGTTTTTT.

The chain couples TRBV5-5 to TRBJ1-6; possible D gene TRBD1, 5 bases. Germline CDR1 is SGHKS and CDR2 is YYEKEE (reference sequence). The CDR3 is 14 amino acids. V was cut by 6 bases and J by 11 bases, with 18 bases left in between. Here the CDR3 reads CASTTLGGRTPLHF. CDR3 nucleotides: TGTGCCAGCACCACACTCGGGGGGAGGACACCCCTCCACTTT.

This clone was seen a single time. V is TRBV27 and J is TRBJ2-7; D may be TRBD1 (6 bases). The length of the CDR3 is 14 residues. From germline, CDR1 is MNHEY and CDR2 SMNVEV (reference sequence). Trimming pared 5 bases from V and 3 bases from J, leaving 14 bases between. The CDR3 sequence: CASSPQGIIYEQYF. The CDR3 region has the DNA TGTGCCAGCAGTCCTCAGGGGATTATCTACGAGCAGTACTTC.

DNA of the CDR3: TGTGCCAGCAGCTTACGGGAGTACACTGAAGCTTTCTTT. It yields the protein CASSLREYTEAFF. This rearrangement joins TRBV11-2 to TRBJ1-1; D unresolved. Trimming took off 2 bases at V and 3 bases at J, with 7 bases between the two ends. CDR1 and CDR2 (germline): SGHAT, FQNNGV. This CDR3 is 13 amino acids long. Filled out from reference TRBV11-2 and TRBJ1-1, the complete variable domain reads EAGVAQSPRYKIIEKRQSVAFWCNPISGHATLYWYQQILGQGPKLLIQFQNNGVVDDSQLPKDRFSAERLKGVDSTLKIQPAKLEDSAVYLCASSLREYTEAFFGQGTRLTVV.

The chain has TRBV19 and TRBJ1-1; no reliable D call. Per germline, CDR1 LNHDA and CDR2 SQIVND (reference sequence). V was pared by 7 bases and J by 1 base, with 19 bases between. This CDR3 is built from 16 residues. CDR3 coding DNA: TGTGCCAGTACTATTCGGGGAGGGAGAAAGAACACTGAAGCTTTCTTT. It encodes CASTIRGGRKNTEAFF.